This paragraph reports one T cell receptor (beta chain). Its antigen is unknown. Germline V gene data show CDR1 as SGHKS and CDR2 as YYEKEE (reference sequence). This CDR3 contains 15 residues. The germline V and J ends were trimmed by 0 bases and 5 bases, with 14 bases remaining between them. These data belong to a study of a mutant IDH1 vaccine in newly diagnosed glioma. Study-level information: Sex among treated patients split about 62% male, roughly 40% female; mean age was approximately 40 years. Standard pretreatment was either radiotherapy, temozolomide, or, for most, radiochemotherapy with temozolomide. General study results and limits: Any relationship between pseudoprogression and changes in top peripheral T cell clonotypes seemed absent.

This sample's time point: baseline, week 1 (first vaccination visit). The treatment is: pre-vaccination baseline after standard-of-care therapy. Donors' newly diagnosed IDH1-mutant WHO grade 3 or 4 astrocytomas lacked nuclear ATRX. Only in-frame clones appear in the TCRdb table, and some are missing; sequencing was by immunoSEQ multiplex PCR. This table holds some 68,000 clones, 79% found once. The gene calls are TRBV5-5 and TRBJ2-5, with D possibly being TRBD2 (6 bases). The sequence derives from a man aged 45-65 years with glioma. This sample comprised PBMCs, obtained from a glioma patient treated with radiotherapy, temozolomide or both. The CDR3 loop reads CASSLAGLAMETQYF. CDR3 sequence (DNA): TGTGCCAGCAGCTTGGCCGGGCTAGCGATGGAGACCCAGTACTTC.